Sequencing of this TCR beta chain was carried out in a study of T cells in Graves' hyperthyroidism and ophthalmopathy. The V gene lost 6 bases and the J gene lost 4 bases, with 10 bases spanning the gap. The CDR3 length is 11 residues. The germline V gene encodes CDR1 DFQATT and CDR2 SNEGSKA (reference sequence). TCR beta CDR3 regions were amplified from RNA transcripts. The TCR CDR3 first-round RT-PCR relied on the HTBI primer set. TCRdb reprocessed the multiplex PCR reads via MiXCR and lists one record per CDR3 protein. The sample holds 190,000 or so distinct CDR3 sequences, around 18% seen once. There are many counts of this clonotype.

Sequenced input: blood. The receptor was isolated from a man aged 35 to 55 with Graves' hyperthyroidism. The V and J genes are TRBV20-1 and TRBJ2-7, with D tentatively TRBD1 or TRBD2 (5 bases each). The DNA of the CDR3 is TGCAGTGCCCTCGGGGCTTACGAGCAGTACTTC. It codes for CSALGAYEQYF.